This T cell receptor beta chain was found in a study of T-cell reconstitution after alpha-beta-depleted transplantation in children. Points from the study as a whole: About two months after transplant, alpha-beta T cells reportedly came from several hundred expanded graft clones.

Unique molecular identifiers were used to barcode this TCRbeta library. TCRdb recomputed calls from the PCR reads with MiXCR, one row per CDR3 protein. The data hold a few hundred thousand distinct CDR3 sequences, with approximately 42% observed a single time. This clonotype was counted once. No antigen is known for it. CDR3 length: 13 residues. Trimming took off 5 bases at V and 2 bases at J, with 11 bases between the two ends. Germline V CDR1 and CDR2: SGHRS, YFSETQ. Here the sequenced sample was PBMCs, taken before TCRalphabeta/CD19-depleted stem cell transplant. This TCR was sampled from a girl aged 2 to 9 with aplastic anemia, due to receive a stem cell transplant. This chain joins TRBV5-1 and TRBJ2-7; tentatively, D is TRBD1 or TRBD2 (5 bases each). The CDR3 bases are TGCGCCAGCAGACGGGACCCAACCTACGAGCAGTACTTC. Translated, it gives CASRRDPTYEQYF.